The T cell receptor beta chain under discussion was sequenced for a study of technical replicates of blood from several donors (dated by TCRdb to about 2017). To prepare the library, the immunoSEQ multiplex PCR assay was applied. Sourced from immuneACCESS, this table was stored by TCRdb with only in-frame sequences that have V and J called. A share of the clones is absent; for the studies checked, an unresolved V gene accounts for under half, and the remainder has no known explanation. The sample profile shows approximately 75,000 clones; 80% to 95% of them were found once. Together, the top ten hold 0.4% to 0.5% of the sample. A note on this clone: The specificity of this receptor is unknown. Base qualities were left out, and no much larger clone turns up one base away.

This TCR was sampled from a human donor in good health. The material sequenced was T cells isolated from PBMCs.

The DNA is as follows: TGTGCCAGCAGGGACAGGGTAGATGAGCAGTTCTTC. It codes for CASRDRVDEQFF. Recombination linked TRBV7-9 to TRBJ2-1, and TRBD1 matches 8 of the central bases. Germline trimming: 6 bases from V, 8 bases from J; junction bases outside gene matches: 3. The germline V gene (reference sequence) supplies CDR1 SEHNR and CDR2 FQNEAQ. Reading from cysteine to phenylalanine, the CDR3 counts 12 amino acids. Only the CDR3 part of the read is kept: 36 bases, read in frame from the first base.